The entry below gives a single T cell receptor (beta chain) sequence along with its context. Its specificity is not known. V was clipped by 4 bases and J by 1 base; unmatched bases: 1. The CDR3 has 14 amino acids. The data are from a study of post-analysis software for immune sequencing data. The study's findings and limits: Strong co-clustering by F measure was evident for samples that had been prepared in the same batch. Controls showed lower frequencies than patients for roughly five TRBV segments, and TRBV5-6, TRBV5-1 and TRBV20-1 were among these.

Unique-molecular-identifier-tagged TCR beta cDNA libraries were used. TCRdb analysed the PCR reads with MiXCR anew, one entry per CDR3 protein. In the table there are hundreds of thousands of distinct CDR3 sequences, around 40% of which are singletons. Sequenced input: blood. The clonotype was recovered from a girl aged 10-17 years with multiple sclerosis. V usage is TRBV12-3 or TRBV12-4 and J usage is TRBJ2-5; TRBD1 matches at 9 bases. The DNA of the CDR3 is TGTGCCAGCAGTTGGGGACAGGGCCAAGAGACCCAGTACTTC. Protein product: CASSWGQGQETQYF.